The clone carrying this TCR beta chain occurred once. What it binds is not known. This sample is drawn from a study of T cell repertoires in urothelial bladder cancer. Study information: Resected lesion stages: three cT0, three cTa, three cT1, three cT2+.

The CDR3 extends over 15 amino acids. The germline V gene encodes CDR1 SGHVS and CDR2 FNYEAQ. Notes on the study in general: One T-cell clone reached up to roughly 17% of carcinoma infiltrating lymphocytes.

Assay: immunoSEQ multiplex PCR; the TCRdb copy retains only in-frame clones and omits some. This table holds some 2,600 clones, 68% found once. Sequenced material: bladder tissue. This clonotype originated in a human donor with a benign inflammatory bladder lesion. The chain couples TRBV7-6 to TRBJ2-5; 8 bases fit TRBD1. The DNA end favors TRBJ2-7, so the J call may be wrong. The CDR3 loop is CASSLGQGPDYEQYF. As DNA, the CDR3 is TGTGCCAGCAGCTTAGGACAGGGGCCCGATTACGAGCAGTACTTC.